This T cell receptor (beta chain) was retrieved from a study of blood T cell repertoires in COVID-19. Germline lookup yields CDR1 MNHEY and CDR2 SVGAGI. The CDR3 loop spans 13 amino acids. V was cut by 2 bases and J by 6 bases, with 11 bases left in between. Libraries were prepared by immunoSEQ multiplex PCR; TCRdb keeps only in-frame clonotypes and omits some of them. The sample lists 100,000 to 150,000 clones, 86% occurring once. Sample: peripheral blood. The clonotype originates from a human donor in a cohort sampled during active COVID-19. The chain links TRBV6-5 to TRBJ2-7; maybe TRBD2 (5 bases). DNA of the CDR3: TGTGCCAGCAGTTACCCGGGTGGAGGCGAGCAGTACTTC. Protein sequence: CASSYPGGGEQYF.